This TCR beta chain came from a study of T-cell memory formation after mild COVID-19. Study-wide context: TCR clusters showed largely donor specificity.

Researchers used 5'RACE with constant-segment primers to make TCR alpha and TCR beta cDNA libraries that carry sample barcodes and UMIs. TCRdb re-derived calls from the 5' RACE reads in MiXCR, one entry per CDR3 protein. The sample includes a few hundred thousand distinct CDR3 sequences, 15% to 20% seen only once; the top ten take around a fifth. Study findings and constraints: CM and EM subsets held most contracting CD4+ clones; EMRA held CD8+ ones.

This CDR3 is built from 17 residues. Germline assignment: CDR1 SGHTA and CDR2 FQGNSA. V was shortened by 1 base and J by 2 bases, with 18 bases between the two germline ends. Only a few counts were recorded for this clonotype. Its antigen remains unknown. Sequencing was carried out using PBMCs or a T cell subset sorted from them (not recorded which). This chain connects TRBV7-2 to TRBJ2-7; D possibly corresponds to TRBD1 (5 bases). The source of this sequence is a man younger than 35 who had mild COVID-19 (a few samples of this study predate the infection). Cell type and time point are not known. The CDR3 nucleotides are TGTGCCAGCAGCTTAGGACTCACACCGACAGATCCCTACGAGCAGTACTTC. Its translation: CASSLGLTPTDPYEQYF.